This T cell receptor beta chain is drawn from a study of molecular identifiers for immune sequencing clone quantification. The overall study: In the replicates, RNA derived from approximately 20,000 or 100,000 naive CD8 cells was divided into five parts, and four were sequenced.

Trimming took 2 bases from V and 7 from J; bases not matched to a gene: 8. In germline, CDR1 is MNHEY, CDR2 SVGAGI. The CDR3 spans 14 residues. MiXCR, applied by TCRdb to the PCR reads, yields one record per CDR3 protein. The sample contains about 640,000 distinct CDR3 sequences, 20% of which appear only once. For this clonotype: Its antigen is still unknown. The CDR3 carries no conserved terminal phenylalanine or tryptophan, so it likely arises from a read error.

General study results and limits: For effector cells, clones above 20 RNA copies held over 98% of molecules; for naive cells, under 1%.

Specimen: naive CD8+ T cells from blood, with Jurkat cell RNA spiked in. Subset described: FACS-sorted CD8+CD4-CCR7+CD45RA+ naive T cells. The clonotype comes from a human donor in good health. Some libraries in this study had Jurkat cell RNA spiked in. This chain joins TRBV6-5 and TRBJ2-7, with 7 bases matching TRBD2. The CDR3 DNA reads as TGTGCCAGCAGTTACCTTAGCGGGTCCCAAGAGCAGTACATC. Amino acid sequence: CASSYLSGSQEQYI.